This TCR beta chain was identified in a study of T-cell reconstitution after alpha-beta-depleted transplantation in children. Unique molecular identifiers were incorporated during preparation of the TCRbeta library. MiXCR was run by TCRdb on the PCR reads, yielding one entry per CDR3 protein. The repertoire has about 370,000 distinct CDR3 sequences, roughly 20% of them found once; the top ten carry about 3.8%. The germline gives CDR1 DFQATT, CDR2 SNEGSKA (reference sequence). The CDR3 loop spans 14 amino acids. V was pared by 6 bases and J by 1 base, with 16 bases between. The chain carries TRBV20-1 and TRBJ2-7; TRBD1 or TRBD2 may be the D gene (5 bases each). The sequence came from a human donor who donated a stem cell graft to a child with acute myeloid leukemia. The sample in question was PBMCs from the stem cell graft donor, obtained from the stem cell graft. The DNA of the CDR3 is TGCAGTGCCATTAGACGAGGGGTGTCCTACGAGCAGTACTTC. As protein: CSAIRRGVSYEQYF.